A single sample is the source of the 10 T cell receptor beta chains below, sequenced in a study of PD-1 blockade in classical Hodgkin lymphoma. Sequencing used immunoSEQ multiplex PCR; TCRdb keeps in-frame clones, though not all of them. This sample has about 27,000 clones, with approximately 68% found just once. The time point is: cycle 4 day 1 (C4D1), after six to seven weeks of nivolumab. Every patient relapsed after autologous stem cell transplantation, and brentuximab vedotin exposure varied. Sequenced material: peripheral blood mononuclear cells (PBMCs), taken before the fourth cycle of nivolumab. The receptors were gathered from a human donor with classical Hodgkin lymphoma.

The chain couples TRBV9 to TRBJ1-1; D is possibly TRBD1 (5 bases). The CDR3 has 14 residues. With 3 bases removed from V and 4 bases from J, the gap between germline ends came to 13 bases. Germline CDR1 is SGDLS and CDR2 is YYNGEE. The CDR3 bases are TGTGCCAGCAGCGCGGGGGGAGTTGGCACTGAAGCTTTCTTT. Its protein product is CASSAGGVGTEAFF.

This sequence joins TRBV5-6 and TRBJ2-7; D is perhaps TRBD1 or TRBD2 (6 bases each). The CDR3 consists of 14 residues. The V gene's germline CDR1 is SGHDT and CDR2 YYEEEE. V was pared by 2 bases and J by 0 bases, with 9 bases between. CDR3 amino acids: CASSFGGPSYEQYF. CDR3 nucleotides: TGTGCCAGCAGCTTTGGGGGGCCCTCCTACGAGCAGTACTTC.

A single count supports this clone. This chain uses TRBV6-1 with TRBJ2-1; TRBD2 matches at 8 bases. The CDR3 is made up of 16 amino acids. CDR1 is MNHNS and CDR2 is SASEGT in the germline V gene. The V and J ends lost 3 bases and 3 bases, in that order; junction bases with no gene match: 7. The CDR3 bases are TGTGCCAGCAGTGATCCTGGGCGGGGGGACTACAATGAGCAGTTCTTC. It translates to CASSDPGRGDYNEQFF.

The genes are TRBV6-6 and TRBJ2-2; D might be TRBD2 (5 bases). Germline V gene data show CDR1 as MNHNY and CDR2 as SVGAGI (reference sequence). There are 15 residues in the CDR3. Trimming took 2 bases from V and 5 from J, leaving 12 bases between them. CDR3 bases: TGTGCCAGCAGTTACGACGGAAGGGAGACCGGGGAGCTGTTTTTT. It translates to CASSYDGRETGELFF.

This clone has a handful of counts. The rearrangement links TRBV27 to TRBJ1-1; D unresolved. This CDR3 comprises 13 residues. Trimming took 3 bases from V and 2 from J, leaving 7 bases between them. Germline V gene lookup returns CDR1 MNHEY and CDR2 SMNVEV (reference sequence). The CDR3 DNA follows: TGTGCCAGCAGTTTGATCAGTAACACTGAAGCTTTCTTT. It specifies CASSLISNTEAFF.

CDR3 sequence reads: CASSLGQPSYNEQFF. CDR3 in DNA: TGTGCCAGCAGCTTAGGGCAGCCTTCCTACAATGAGCAGTTCTTC. This chain joins TRBV7-2 and TRBJ2-1, with D uncertain. With 1 base removed from V and 1 base from J, the gap between germline ends came to 8 bases. CDR3 length equals 15 residues. Germline values: CDR1 SGHTA, CDR2 FQGNSA.

The chain uses TRBV19 and TRBJ2-1, with D hard to call. Trimming took off 8 bases at V and 12 bases at J, with 14 bases between the two ends. This CDR3 comprises 11 residues. The germline CDR1 and CDR2 sequences are LNHDA and SQIVND (reference sequence). The DNA for the CDR3 is TGTGCCAGTGGATCATTCTTAAGGCAGTTCTTC. This sequence encodes CASGSFLRQFF.

The chain combines TRBV6-6 with TRBJ1-5, with D maybe TRBD1 (6 bases). Germline CDR1 reads MNHNY; CDR2 reads SVGAGI (reference sequence). The CDR3 length is 14 residues. V was trimmed by 2 bases and J by 4 bases, leaving 9 bases between them. CDR3 bases: TGTGCCAGCAGTTACGGAGGGGGGAATCAGCCCCAGCATTTT. It translates to CASSYGGGNQPQHF.

The V gene is TRBV5-1, the J gene TRBJ1-6; no reliable D call. CDR3 length: 13 amino acids. Between the trimmed V and J ends, which lost 0 bases and 9 bases, there was a span of 7 bases. Germline CDR1 is SGHRS and CDR2 is YFSETQ. The CDR3 reads CASSLAGISPLHF. CDR3 coding DNA: TGCGCCAGCAGCTTGGCGGGGATTTCACCCCTCCACTTT. The full variable domain, completed using reference TRBV5-1 and TRBJ1-6, is KAGVTQTPRYLIKTRGQQVTLSCSPISGHRSVSWYQQTPGQGLQFLFEYFSETQRNKGNFPGRFSGRQFSNSRSEMNVSTLELGDSALYLCASSLAGISPLHFGNGTRLTVT.

This clone was seen just once. The V call is TRBV30, the J call TRBJ2-2; possibly TRBD1 for D (5 bases). Germline lookup yields CDR1 GTSNPN and CDR2 SVGIG (reference sequence). CDR3 length: 13 residues. Trimming stripped 5 bases from V and 6 bases from J, with 13 bases between. The CDR3: CAWATGVPGELFF. The CDR3 DNA reads TGTGCCTGGGCTACAGGTGTCCCCGGGGAGCTGTTTTTT.